This is a list of T cell receptor beta chains from one sample in a study of T cell responses to AZD1222 COVID-19 vaccine. TCRdb keeps only in-frame clones here, not all; method: immunoSEQ multiplex PCR. Among 130,000 or so clones listed, approximately 85% were seen once. Sample: peripheral blood, taken on day 0 of AZD1222 vaccination. These TCRs come from an adult in good health. Each CDR3 is given with its conserved first and last residue. The D gene is left open where the match is weak. The size entry is marked missing in some rows and otherwise reads once, few, many or a size class.

CASRGGTGDTEAFF	TGTGCCAGTAGGGGGGGGACTGGGGACACTGAAGCTTTCTTT	.	TRBV19	.	14	TRBJ1-1
CASSPVRGRTEAFF	TGTGCCAGCAGCCCCGTACGCGGACGAACTGAAGCTTTCTTT	.	TRBV7-2	.	14	TRBJ1-1
CASSLDGGDEIYNEQFF	TGCGCCAGCAGCTTGGACGGTGGGGACGAGATATACAATGAGCAGTTCTTC	.	TRBV5-1	.	17	TRBJ2-1
CASRFAGQGGTEAFF	TGTGCCAGTAGATTTGCCGGCCAGGGGGGCACTGAAGCTTTCTTT	.	TRBV19	TRBD1	15	TRBJ1-1
CASGTRTNEKLFF	TGTGCCAGTGGGACCCGAACTAATGAAAAACTGTTTTTT	.	TRBV12-3/TRBV12-4	.	13	TRBJ1-4
CATGAAQETQYF	TGTGCCACCGGGGCAGCACAAGAGACCCAGTACTTC	.	TRBV19	.	12	TRBJ2-5
CAWVAGDSYNEQFF	TGTGCCTGGGTAGCGGGAGACTCCTACAATGAGCAGTTCTTC	once	TRBV30	TRBD2	14	TRBJ2-1
CASSPEAELAGGFF	TGTGCCAGCTCACCAGAGGCAGAACTAGCGGGGGGGTTCTTC	.	TRBV18	TRBD2	14	TRBJ2-7
CASSLDGDYGYTF	TGCGCCAGCAGCCTGGACGGCGACTATGGCTACACCTTC	.	TRBV5-1	.	13	TRBJ1-2
CASSSRGWGNTEAFF	TGTGCCAGCAGCTCTAGGGGATGGGGAAACACTGAAGCTTTCTTT	.	TRBV14	.	15	TRBJ1-1
CATSDPGQGATDTQYF	TGTGCCACCAGTGACCCCGGACAGGGGGCTACAGATACGCAGTATTTT	.	TRBV24-1	TRBD1	16	TRBJ2-3
CASSATDRFGNEKLFF	TGTGCCAGCAGCGCTACCGACAGGTTTGGTAATGAAAAACTGTTTTTT	.	TRBV5-6	.	16	TRBJ1-4
CAPTPARQGADYGYTF	TGTGCCCCAACCCCCGCACGACAGGGGGCAGACTATGGCTACACCTTC	.	TRBV10-3	TRBD1	16	TRBJ1-2